The next 15 T cell receptor beta chains were all read from a single sample in a study of blood T cell repertoires in COVID-19. TCRdb keeps only in-frame clones here, not all; method: immunoSEQ multiplex PCR. The repertoire consists of around 170,000 clones, with 65% to 90% occurring once and the leading ten covering about 1.5%. The specimen was peripheral blood. The receptors were sampled from a human donor in a cohort sampled during active COVID-19.

This clone has more than one count but fewer than ten. This sequence joins TRBV24-1 and TRBJ2-5; 11 bases fit TRBD2. CDR3 length: 13 residues. V was clipped by 8 bases and J by 3 bases; unmatched bases: 1. Looked up from germline, CDR1 is KGHDR and CDR2 is SFDVKD. CDR3 DNA sequence: TGTGCCACCAATAGCGGGAGGGAAGAGACCCAGTACTTC. This translates into CATNSGREETQYF.

This chain joins TRBV15 and TRBJ2-3, with 12 positions matching TRBD1. The ends lost 2 bases at V and 5 bases at J; junction bases unmatched: 11. Germline loops: CDR1 LNHNV, CDR2 YYDKDF (reference sequence). CDR3 length: 18 amino acids. CDR3 DNA sequence: TGTGCCACCAGCAGAACGTCCGGGACAGGGGGCGGAGGAGATACGCAGTATTTT. Its translation: CATSRTSGTGGGGDTQYF. The full variable domain, with the rest looked up from reference TRBV15 and TRBJ2-3, is DAMVIQNPRYQVTQFGKPVTLSCSQTLNHNVMYWYQQKSSQAPKLLFHYYDKDFNNEADTPDNFQSRRPNTSFCFLDIRSPGLGDTAMYLCATSRTSGTGGGGDTQYFGPGTRLTVL.

CDR3 region: CASRPGAAYEQYF. The CDR3 nucleotides read TGTGCCAGCAGGCCTGGGGCGGCCTACGAGCAGTACTTC. The V and J genes are TRBV7-9 and TRBJ2-7, with a possible D match to TRBD1 (5 bases). The V gene's germline CDR1 is SEHNR and CDR2 FQNEAQ (reference sequence). V was clipped by 6 bases and J by 2 bases, with 11 bases between them. The CDR3 has 13 amino acids.

The V call is TRBV11-2, the J call TRBJ2-7, with 11 nucleotides matching TRBD2. This CDR3 spans 15 amino acids. Germline-derived CDR1 and CDR2 are SGHAT and FQNNGV. V lost 0 bases and J lost 6; bases outside the gene matches: 4. In nucleotides, the CDR3 is TGTGCCAGCAGCTTAGATTTCCTAGCGGGAGGCGAGCAGTACTTC. Translated: CASSLDFLAGGEQYF.

Turning to this clone: At one boundary the junction diverges from the germline segment, which might be a read error. The chain employs TRBV6-4 and TRBJ1-1; D is perhaps TRBD1 (5 bases). Germline CDR1 and CDR2: MRHNA and SNTAGT. This CDR3 region has 13 residues. CDR3 sequence reads: CASSDSPSGGTAF. The CDR3 DNA follows: TGTGCCAGCAGTGACTCCCCTTCAGGAGGGACGGCCTTT.

The chain links TRBV27 to TRBJ2-3; D is unresolved. The length of the CDR3 is 13 residues. Looked up from germline, CDR1 is MNHEY and CDR2 is SMNVEV (reference sequence). V was shortened by 3 bases and J by 4 bases, with 8 bases between the two germline ends. CDR3 residues: CASSFRGADTQYF. The CDR3 DNA reads as TGTGCCAGCAGTTTTAGAGGAGCAGATACGCAGTATTTT.

The chain combines TRBV19 with TRBJ1-2; 10 positions agree with TRBD1. CDR3 length equals 15 residues. After removal of 0 bases from V and 3 bases from J, the junction contained 1 base not matched to a gene. CDR1 and CDR2 (germline): LNHDA, SQIVND (reference sequence). The CDR3 loop reads CASSIEGTGDYGYTF. DNA for the CDR3: TGTGCCAGTAGTATAGAGGGGACAGGGGACTATGGCTACACCTTC.

This rearrangement joins TRBV6-5 to TRBJ2-1; TRBD1 matches at 9 bases. The V segment lost 4 bases and the J segment 0 bases; nucleotides outside the gene matches: 4. The germline V gene has CDR1 MNHEY and CDR2 SVGAGI. This CDR3 spans 16 amino acids. CDR3 residues: CASSLTGGISYNEQFF. DNA for the CDR3: TGTGCCAGCAGTTTGACAGGGGGGATCTCCTACAATGAGCAGTTCTTC.

The J gene is TRBJ2-7, the V gene TRBV7-9, with D perhaps TRBD2 (5 bases). The CDR3 totals 11 residues. Per germline, CDR1 SEHNR and CDR2 FQNEAQ (reference sequence). V dropped 5 bases and J dropped 6 bases, with 8 bases sitting between them. The CDR3 region is CASSRGVEQYF. CDR3 bases: TGTGCCAGCAGCCGGGGAGTCGAGCAGTACTTC.

The chain recombines TRBV6-2 or TRBV6-3 with TRBJ2-7; D possibly corresponds to TRBD1 (6 bases). Germline values: CDR1 MNHEY, CDR2 SVGEGT. V lost 0 bases and J 2 bases, leaving 11 bases between the germline ends. The CDR3 totals 15 residues. Here the CDR3 reads CASSYSRDNAYEQYF. In nucleotides, the CDR3 is TGTGCCAGCAGTTACTCCCGGGACAATGCCTACGAGCAGTACTTC.

The chain carries TRBV10-3 and TRBJ1-3; 8 bases are shared with TRBD1. Germline trimming cut 6 bases from V and 0 bases from J; bases unmatched to any gene: 7. Germline V gene sequence: CDR1 ENHRY, CDR2 SYGVKD. This CDR3 has 16 amino acids. DNA for the CDR3: TGTGCCATCAGCGCGGGACAGGCGATCTCTGGAAACACCATATATTTT. Its protein is CAISAGQAISGNTIYF.

The genes are TRBV9 and TRBJ2-7; 9 bases map to TRBD2. Trimming at V came to 4 bases and at J to 0 bases, leaving 8 bases not matched to a gene. The CDR3 totals 16 residues. CDR1 is SGDLS and CDR2 is YYNGEE in the germline V gene. CDR3 coding DNA: TGTGCCAGCAGCCCTCCCAGCGGGAGGAGCTCCTACGAGCAGTACTTC. Its translation is CASSPPSGRSSYEQYF.

This clone was seen a few times. The chain couples TRBV5-4 to TRBJ2-7; 11 bases align to TRBD1. The CDR3 contains 15 residues. V shed 0 bases, J shed 4 bases, and the junction held 3 bases outside the gene matches. Germline V gene data show CDR1 as SGHNT and CDR2 as YYREEE (reference sequence). The CDR3 sequence is CASSLGTGGVYEQYF. CDR3 DNA: TGTGCCAGCAGCTTGGGGACAGGGGGCGTGTACGAGCAGTACTTC.

The rearrangement uses TRBV18 and TRBJ2-1; D is perhaps TRBD1 (6 bases). V was clipped by 5 bases and J by 6 bases, with 14 bases between them. Germline V lookup: CDR1 KGHSH, CDR2 LQKENI. There are 14 residues in the CDR3. The CDR3 loop is CASSEDRSLNEQFF. DNA of the CDR3: TGTGCCAGCTCAGAAGACAGGTCCCTCAATGAGCAGTTCTTC.

This sequence joins TRBV5-4 and TRBJ1-2, with D perhaps matching TRBD1 (5 bases). Germline V gene sequence: CDR1 SGHNT, CDR2 YYREEE (reference sequence). The CDR3 sequence is 15 residues long. V lost 1 base and J 4 bases, leaving 14 bases between the germline ends. The DNA of the CDR3 is TGTGCCAGCAGCTTGCAGGGCAGGGCCGGCTATGGCTACACCTTC. Protein product: CASSLQGRAGYGYTF.